This TCR beta chain originates from a study of cytomegalovirus exposure and HLA in healthy donors. Study-level information: Among the approximately 430 donors who were genotyped, about 79% fell in the genetic ancestry cluster that is associated with self-reported Caucasian donors.

V lost 3 bases to trimming and J lost 2 bases, with 7 bases between them. Per germline, CDR1 SEHNR and CDR2 FQNEAQ (reference sequence). This CDR3 contains 13 residues. 13 Jbeta primers and 60 Vbeta primers were used for the PCR. The data were produced by immunoSEQ multiplex PCR, yet TCRdb's version contains in-frame clones alone and is incomplete. Here the sample spans around 140,000 clones, more than 60% being singletons. The gene calls are TRBV7-9 and TRBJ2-5, with TRBD1 as a possible D gene (6 bases). This TCR was recovered from a female donor in good health and CMV-seronegative. Sequencing used PBMCs. CDR3 residues: CASSFGQQETQYF. The CDR3 DNA reads TGTGCCAGCAGCTTCGGACAGCAAGAGACCCAGTACTTC.